This is a list of T cell receptor beta chains from one sample in a study of blood T cell repertoires in COVID-19. Generated by immunoSEQ multiplex PCR, the TCRdb table keeps only in-frame clones and is missing some. This table holds around 200,000 clones, more than 70% found once. Sequencing was carried out using peripheral blood. These receptors were obtained from a man aged 35-49 years with active or convalescent COVID-19. CDR3s include the opening cysteine and the closing phenylalanine or tryptophan. The order of the fields is clone size, D gene, V gene, J gene, CDR3 protein, CDR3 DNA. D genes are given only for firm matches. The size field is filled for only some rows; it gives once, few, many or a size class.

>-|-|TRBV7-3|TRBJ1-1
CASAAGNTEAFF
TGTGCCAGCGCTGCGGGGAACACTGAAGCTTTCTTT
>-|TRBD1|TRBV28|TRBJ2-7
CASSFTDRVYEQYF
TGTGCCAGCAGTTTTACTGACAGGGTATACGAGCAGTACTTC
>-|-|TRBV5-1|TRBJ1-1
CASRGTIEGAEAFF
TGCGCCAGCAGGGGGACAATAGAGGGGGCTGAAGCTTTCTTT
>-|TRBD1|TRBV19|TRBJ1-2
CASTQRDSPYYGYTF
TGTGCCAGTACCCAACGGGACAGTCCATACTATGGCTACACCTTC
>-|TRBD1|TRBV27|TRBJ2-7
CASSLRDRVSYEQYF
TGTGCCAGCAGTTTAAGGGACAGGGTCTCCTACGAGCAGTACTTC
>-|TRBD2|TRBV12-3/TRBV12-4|TRBJ2-1
CATGLAGYNEQFF
TGTGCCACGGGACTAGCGGGCTACAATGAGCAGTTCTTC
>-|-|TRBV6-5|TRBJ2-5
CASSYGDRIQETQYF
TGTGCCAGCAGTTACGGCGACAGAATCCAAGAGACCCAGTACTTC
>-|-|TRBV30|TRBJ1-4
CAWIPLTGEKLFF
TGTGCCTGGATTCCCCTGACAGGTGAAAAACTGTTTTTT
>-|TRBD1|TRBV6-2/TRBV6-3|TRBJ1-5
CASSYSFSGDREFIVNQPQHF
TGTGCCAGCAGTTACTCGTTTTCCGGGGACAGGGAATTTATCGTCAATCAGCCCCAGCATTTT
>few|TRBD1|TRBV4-2|TRBJ2-3
CASSPGQGTDTQYF
TGTGCCAGCAGCCCGGGACAGGGGACAGATACGCAGTATTTT
>-|-|TRBV2|TRBJ2-1
CASSGGDFNHEQFF
TGTGCCAGCAGTGGGGGGGACTTCAACCATGAGCAGTTCTTC
>-|TRBD1|TRBV6-5|TRBJ1-2
CASITAGQGSYGYTF
TGTGCCAGCATTACTGCGGGACAGGGTTCATATGGCTACACCTTC
>once|TRBD2|TRBV5-8|TRBJ2-5
CASSLAGSTSGGRETQYF
TGTGCCAGCAGCCTCGCAGGGTCGACTAGCGGGGGCCGAGAGACCCAGTACTTC
>once|-|TRBV7-2|TRBJ1-4
CASSLGTEDEKLFF
TGTGCCAGCAGCTTAGGGACAGAAGATGAAAAACTGTTTTTT
>-|TRBD2|TRBV6-1|TRBJ2-7
CASSELAGGPSSYEQYF
TGTGCCAGCAGTGAACTAGCGGGGGGACCCAGCTCCTACGAGCAGTACTTC
>few|TRBD1|TRBV5-1|TRBJ2-3
CASSYRGQPTDTQYF
TGCGCCAGCAGTTACAGGGGACAGCCTACAGATACGCAGTATTTT
>-|TRBD1|TRBV6-5|TRBJ1-6
CASIMDRIYSPLHF
TGTGCCAGCATTATGGACAGGATTTATTCACCCCTCCACTTT
>-|-|TRBV3-1/TRBV3-2|TRBJ2-3
CASSQGGGPSDTQYF
TGTGCCAGCAGCCAAGGCGGCGGGCCCTCTGATACGCAGTATTTT
>-|TRBD2|TRBV5-1|TRBJ2-7
CASSLSGGSSYEQYF
TGCGCCAGCAGCTTGAGCGGGGGGAGCTCCTACGAGCAGTACTTC
>-|TRBD2|TRBV6-5|TRBJ2-3
CASSYSGGGTDTQYF
TGTGCCAGCAGTTACAGCGGGGGGGGCACAGATACGCAGTATTTT
>-|-|TRBV27|TRBJ1-5
CASSLGSGVLNQPQHF
TGTGCCAGCAGCCTCGGCTCAGGGGTCCTCAATCAGCCCCAGCATTTT
>-|TRBD1|TRBV13|TRBJ2-1
CASSHRDSSYNEQFF
TGTGCCAGCAGCCACCGGGACAGCTCCTACAATGAGCAGTTCTTC
>-|-|TRBV6-1|TRBJ1-2
CASSLRDKSYGYTF
TGTGCCAGCAGCCTCCGGGACAAAAGCTATGGCTACACCTTC
>few|-|TRBV7-9|TRBJ1-6
CASSYTTGNYSPLHF
TGTGCCAGCAGCTATACGACAGGAAATTATTCACCCCTCCACTTT
>-|TRBD1|TRBV5-4|TRBJ1-1
CASSYTGTGSSEAFF
TGTGCCAGCAGCTACACCGGGACAGGGTCATCTGAAGCTTTCTTT